This passage covers 20 T cell receptor beta chains from one sample sequenced in a study of blood T cells in healthy people across ages. The use of a sample-barcoded 5' primer and a J-beta primer mix characterized a second PCR of about 7 to 12 cycles. In TCRdb, the 5' RACE reads were re-called with MiXCR into one record per CDR3 protein. Counted here are roughly 500,000 distinct CDR3 sequences, about 25% occurring once; the ten biggest clones make up less than 9%. This sample was shared with a second study, whose subject was T cells of mothers and their children.

Source material: blood. These receptor sequences come from a boy under 18 in good health.

V and J are TRBV24-1 and TRBJ2-3; possibly TRBD2 for D (5 bases). V lost 9 bases and J lost 9, with 12 bases in between. This CDR3 contains 11 residues. The V gene's germline CDR1 is KGHDR and CDR2 SFDVKD. The CDR3 coding sequence is TGTGCCACCCCCCCGGCGGGCACGCAGTATTTT. It yields the protein CATPPAGTQYF.

The rearrangement uses TRBV7-9 and TRBJ2-4, with 7 positions matching TRBD1. V shed 0 bases and J 7 bases; nucleotides not matched to a gene: 6. Germline values: CDR1 SEHNR, CDR2 FQNEAQ (reference sequence). The CDR3 extends over 15 amino acids. CDR3 sequence: CASSLAPMTGNIQYF. The DNA of the CDR3 is TGTGCCAGCAGCTTAGCGCCCATGACAGGGAACATTCAGTACTTC.

This clonotype has more than one count but fewer than ten. V is TRBV6-2 or TRBV6-3 and J is TRBJ1-5; D not resolved. Germline CDR1 MNHEY, CDR2 SVGEGT. The CDR3 totals 15 residues. V was trimmed by 4 bases and J by 3 bases, leaving 13 bases between them. In nucleotides, the CDR3 is TGTGCCAGCAGTTTACCCACGGTCTACAATCAGCCCCAGCATTTT. It specifies CASSLPTVYNQPQHF.

The genes are TRBV7-3 and TRBJ2-4, with D possibly being TRBD1 or TRBD2 (5 bases each). Germline V lookup: CDR1 SGHTA, CDR2 FQGTGA. V was clipped by 5 bases and J by 6 bases, with 11 bases between them. The CDR3 contains 13 residues. CDR3 sequence: CASSVARGNIQYF. The CDR3, as DNA: TGTGCCAGCAGCGTAGCGAGGGGAAACATTCAGTACTTC. The full variable domain, with the rest looked up from reference TRBV7-3 and TRBJ2-4, is GAGVSQTPSNKVTEKGKYVELRCDPISGHTALYWYRQSLGQGPEFLIYFQGTGAADDSGLPNDRFFAVRPEGSVSTLKIQRTERGDSAVYLCASSVARGNIQYFGAGTRLSVL.

The rearrangement uses TRBV4-1 and TRBJ2-5; D uncertain. This CDR3 has 16 residues. Germline V gene sequence: CDR1 MGHRA, CDR2 YSYEKL. The germline V and J ends were trimmed by 2 bases and 1 base, with 14 bases remaining between them. This CDR3 is CASSQSVTAFQETQYF. Here the CDR3 DNA reads TGCGCCAGCAGCCAATCAGTAACAGCGTTCCAAGAGACCCAGTACTTC.

This clonotype was counted a few times. V usage is TRBV28 and J usage is TRBJ1-4; no clear D. Germline V lookup: CDR1 MDHEN, CDR2 SYDVKM. The CDR3 loop spans 16 amino acids. The germline V and J ends were trimmed by 9 bases and 5 bases, with 22 bases remaining between them. The CDR3 protein is CASSQYHPTRNEKLFF. The CDR3 DNA is TGTGCCAGTAGCCAGTACCATCCGACTCGAAATGAAAAACTGTTTTTT.

V gene TRBV4-3 combines with J gene TRBJ2-1; D is perhaps TRBD2 (5 bases). The DNA end is a closer match to TRBJ2-7, so the J assignment may be wrong. Germline values: CDR1 LGHNA, CDR2 YSLEER. CDR3 length equals 12 residues. The CDR3 DNA follows: TGCGCCAGCAGCCAAGACGGGATCGTGCAGTACTTC. It encodes CASSQDGIVQYF.

The table lists this clonotype with a few counts. The chain couples TRBV6-6 to TRBJ2-6, with a possible D match to TRBD1 (6 bases). V lost 2 bases and J lost 2, with 13 bases in between. This CDR3 is built from 17 residues. Germline assignment: CDR1 MNHNY and CDR2 SVGAGI (reference sequence). CDR3 region: CASSYLNKGAGANVLTF. DNA of the CDR3: TGTGCCAGCAGTTACCTCAACAAGGGGGCTGGGGCCAACGTCCTGACTTTC.

This sequence joins TRBV18 and TRBJ2-1; D is unresolved. The CDR3 length is 16 residues. V lost 3 bases to trimming and J lost 5 bases, with 17 bases between them. The germline V gene has CDR1 KGHSH and CDR2 LQKENI. The CDR3, as DNA: TGTGCCAGCTCACCGTGGGGAATACGCGATAACAATGAGCAGTTCTTC. Amino acid sequence: CASSPWGIRDNNEQFF.

The chain joins TRBV7-2 to TRBJ2-4; 8 bases fit TRBD2. The J call may not be correct, given that the DNA end is closer to TRBJ2-7. Germline CDR1 is SGHTA and CDR2 is FQGNSA. CDR3 length equals 17 residues. CDR3 sequence reads: CASSSDGSRGETYEQYF. CDR3 nucleotide sequence: TGTGCCAGCAGCTCAGACGGGTCGCGGGGGGAAACCTACGAGCAGTACTTC.

This clonotype was seen more than once but under ten times. The gene calls are TRBV10-3 and TRBJ2-3, with D hard to call. V was shortened by 2 bases and J by 0 bases, with 15 bases between the two germline ends. Germline CDR1 and CDR2: ENHRY and SYGVKD. The length of the CDR3 is 17 residues. The CDR3 region has the DNA TGTGCCATCAGTGAGGGCAGACGGAGTATGAGCACAGATACGCAGTATTTT. It is translated as CAISEGRRSMSTDTQYF.

This sequence joins TRBV20-1 and TRBJ1-2; no firm D call. There are 10 residues in the CDR3. The germline gives CDR1 DFQATT, CDR2 SNEGSKA (reference sequence). V lost 4 bases and J 6 bases, leaving 6 bases between the germline ends. The CDR3 loop reads CSATFDGYTF. The CDR3 bases are TGCAGTGCTACTTTCGATGGCTACACCTTC.

This clonotype appeared a few times. The chain links TRBV20-1 to TRBJ2-1, with D possibly TRBD2 on 5 matching bases. CDR1 DFQATT and CDR2 SNEGSKA come from the germline V gene (reference sequence). This CDR3 contains 14 residues. With 6 bases removed from V and 8 bases from J, the gap between germline ends came to 20 bases. The CDR3 nucleotides read TGCAGTGCCGCCGCCCTAGCTCGTATCCATGAGCAGTTCTTC. Amino acid sequence: CSAAALARIHEQFF.

The rearrangement uses TRBV9 and TRBJ2-5; D is possibly TRBD1 (6 bases). V was pared by 6 bases and J by 4 bases, with 16 bases between. The V gene's germline CDR1 is SGDLS and CDR2 YYNGEE. The CDR3 covers 14 residues. CDR3 in amino acids: CASNRAGDGETQYF. CDR3 bases: TGTGCCAGCAACCGGGCAGGGGATGGAGAGACCCAGTACTTC.

This clonotype showed up just a few times. V usage is TRBV6-2 or TRBV6-3 and J usage is TRBJ2-5; 9 nucleotides agree with TRBD2. V lost 5 bases, J lost 5 bases, and 12 bases stayed unmatched. The germline CDR1 and CDR2 sequences are MNHEY and SVGEGT. This CDR3 has 16 residues. DNA for the CDR3: TGTGCCAGCAGTCTCCCTAGCGGGGTGTTCCGGGAGACCCAGTACTTC. Its protein is CASSLPSGVFRETQYF.

This clonotype was seen only a few times. The CDR3 DNA is TGTGCCAGCAGCCCGATCCGGGACTATCCCTACAATGAGCAGTTCTTC. Encoded protein: CASSPIRDYPYNEQFF. The chain links TRBV6-2 or TRBV6-3 to TRBJ2-1; 7 bases are shared with TRBD2. Germline V lookup: CDR1 MNHEY, CDR2 SVGEGT. The CDR3 totals 16 residues. The V segment lost 6 bases and the J segment 2 bases; nucleotides outside the gene matches: 10.

This clonotype was detected a few times. The chain is built from TRBV7-3 and TRBJ2-1; D is tentatively TRBD1 or TRBD2 (5 bases each). The J call may be faulty, since TRBJ2-5 better matches the DNA end. Germline V gene lookup returns CDR1 SGHTA and CDR2 FQGTGA. CDR3 length: 21 amino acids. CDR3 sequence reads: CASSLPWGHLGPLGGVETQYF. CDR3 sequence (DNA): TGTGCCAGCAGCTTACCCTGGGGCCATCTAGGGCCACTAGGTGGTGTGGAGACCCAGTACTTC.

The chain employs TRBV7-2 and TRBJ2-3, with TRBD2 matching 9 bases. The germline CDR1 and CDR2 sequences are SGHTA and FQGNSA. The CDR3 length is 15 residues. The junction had 8 bases not matched to a gene; V was cut back by 4 bases and J by 6 bases. CDR3 sequence reads: CASSYSGGFLDTQYF. CDR3 nucleotide sequence: TGTGCCAGCAGCTATAGCGGGGGTTTTTTGGATACGCAGTATTTT.

V and J are TRBV4-3 and TRBJ1-4; 9 bases map to TRBD1. CDR3 length equals 14 residues. V lost 3 bases, J lost 10 bases, and 6 bases stayed unmatched. The germline V gene has CDR1 LGHNA and CDR2 YSLEER. The chain's CDR3 is CASSHRDRDAKLFF. For the CDR3, the DNA is TGCGCCAGCAGCCACCGGGACAGGGATGCAAAACTGTTTTTT.

There are a few counts of this clonotype. CDR3 amino acids: CASSSLQLAGDLGELFF. DNA for the CDR3: TGTGCCAGCAGTTCCCTTCAACTAGCGGGAGATCTCGGGGAGCTGTTTTTT. The chain is built from TRBV12-3 or TRBV12-4 and TRBJ2-2; 11 nucleotides align to TRBD2. With 4 bases clipped from V and 7 bases from J, the junction kept 11 bases outside the gene matches. CDR3 size: 17 residues.